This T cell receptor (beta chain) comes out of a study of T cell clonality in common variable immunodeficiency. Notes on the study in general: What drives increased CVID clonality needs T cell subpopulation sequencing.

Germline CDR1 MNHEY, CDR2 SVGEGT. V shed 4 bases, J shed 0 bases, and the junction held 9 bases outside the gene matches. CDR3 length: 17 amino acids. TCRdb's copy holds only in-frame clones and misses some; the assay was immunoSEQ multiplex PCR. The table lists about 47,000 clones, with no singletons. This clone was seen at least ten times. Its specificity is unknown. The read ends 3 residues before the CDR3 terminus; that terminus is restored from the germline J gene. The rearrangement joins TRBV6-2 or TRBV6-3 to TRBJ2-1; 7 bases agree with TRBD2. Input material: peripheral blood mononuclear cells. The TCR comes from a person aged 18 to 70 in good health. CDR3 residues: CASSSRLSGSSYNEQFF. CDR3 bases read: TGTGCCAGCAGTTCCCGCCTTAGCGGGTCCTCCTACAATGAG.